This T cell receptor (beta chain) came from a study of T cells expressing NK-cell markers (dated by TCRdb to the early 2020s). For context, the study as a whole: In sorted CD3+CD56+NKG2C+, CD3+CD56+NKG2C- and CD3+CD56-NKG2C+ T-cell subsets from eight or nine donors, TCR beta-chain repertoires were profiled. Among the eight sequenced donors, seven were HCMV-seropositive and one was HCMV-seronegative. The libraries were sequenced on Illumina HiSeq 2000/2500, MiSeq or NextSeq, producing 2 x 150 bp reads. Randomly selected healthy volunteers, three men and five women, were used as the eight sequenced donors.

What the authors observed across the whole study: Those dominant clonotypes were again the most abundant among CD3+CD56-NKG2C+ cells in a handful of donors, at about 25-65%. It remained unclear whether the expanded NKG2C-expressing T cell clones were specific for HCMV antigens. For five or six donors, the dominant CD3+CD56+NKG2C+ clonotypes were among the top 10 CD8+ clonotypes and accounted for about 1.0-7.5% of CD8+ T cells.

Sequencing instrument: Illumina HiSeq 2000. TCR beta cDNA libraries were made by 5'RACE template switching that added a universal primer site and unique molecular identifiers. Priming for cDNA synthesis came from the TCR beta constant segment, and two successive PCR amplification steps followed. In the paper's pipeline: MIGEC was used to demultiplex reads and group the reads by UMI, and MiTCR was used to assemble and quantify clonotypes. Only TCR cDNA sequences supported by at least two reads were kept to exclude erroneous sequences. The tcR package was used for downstream repertoire analysis, and clonotypes were matched across fractions by CDR3 nucleotide sequence plus V segment. Antigen specificity was annotated against VDJdb with VDJmatch, allowing one amino acid substitution in CDR3. TCRdb reprocessed the reads, and each CDR3 protein sequence is entered once, without DNA. TCRdb, not the authors, supplied the V and J calls. In this sample's table one finds 200,000 to 300,000 distinct CDR3 sequences. Approximately 0.39% of the sample belongs to the ten largest clones.

To determine HCMV serostatus, a commercial ELISA kit was used to detect HCMV-specific IgG in serum. Ficoll density gradient centrifugation was used to isolate peripheral blood mononuclear cells from blood. A remark on this clonotype: Its binding antigen is unknown.

The sample taken for sequencing was blood T cells: a sorted CD56 or NKG2C T cell subset, CD4+ or CD8+ T cells, or bulk PBMC T cells (not recorded which). This receptor was identified in a man between 18 and 29 years old in good health. Donor details come from another sample of the same person, matched by shared clones.

For the CDR3, the sequence is CASSRPGTGGTQYF. The chain uses TRBV6-1 and TRBJ2-3; absent DNA, TCRdb's TRBD1 call cannot be checked. CDR1 and CDR2 are drawn from the germline V gene: MNHNS, SASEGT. The CDR3 contains 14 residues, cysteine and phenylalanine counted. The coding DNA is unavailable.